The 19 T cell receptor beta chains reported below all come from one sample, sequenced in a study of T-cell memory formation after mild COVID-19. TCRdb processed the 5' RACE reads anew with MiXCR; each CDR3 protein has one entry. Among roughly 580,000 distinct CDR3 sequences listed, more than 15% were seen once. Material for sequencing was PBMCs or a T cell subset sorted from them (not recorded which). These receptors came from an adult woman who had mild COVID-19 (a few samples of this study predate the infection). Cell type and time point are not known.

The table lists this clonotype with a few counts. The CDR3 here is CASSYLSGANVLTF. The CDR3 nucleotides read TGTGCCAGCAGTTACCTCTCTGGGGCCAACGTCCTGACTTTC. V and J are TRBV27 and TRBJ2-6; D unclear. CDR1 is MNHEY and CDR2 is SMNVEV in the germline V gene (reference sequence). CDR3 length: 14 residues. With 4 bases removed from V and 0 bases from J, the gap between germline ends came to 4 bases.

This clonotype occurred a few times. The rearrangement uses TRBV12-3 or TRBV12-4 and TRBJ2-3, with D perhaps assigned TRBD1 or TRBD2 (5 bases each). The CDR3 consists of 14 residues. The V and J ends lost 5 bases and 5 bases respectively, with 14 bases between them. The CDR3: CASSMGPAGDTQYF. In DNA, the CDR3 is TGTGCCAGCAGTATGGGACCGGCTGGAGATACGCAGTATTTT.

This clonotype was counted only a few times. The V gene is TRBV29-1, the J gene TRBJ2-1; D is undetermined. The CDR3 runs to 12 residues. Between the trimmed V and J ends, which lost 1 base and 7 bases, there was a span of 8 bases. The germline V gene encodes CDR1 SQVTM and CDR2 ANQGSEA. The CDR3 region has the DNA TGCAGCGTTGAAGTTTCAGGAAATGAGCAGTTCTTC. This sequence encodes CSVEVSGNEQFF.

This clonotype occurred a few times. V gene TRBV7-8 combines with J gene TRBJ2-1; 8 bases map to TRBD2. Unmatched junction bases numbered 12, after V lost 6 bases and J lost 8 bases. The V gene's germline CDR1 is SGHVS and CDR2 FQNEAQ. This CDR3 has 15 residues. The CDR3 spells CASRRSGGLLDEQFF. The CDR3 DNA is TGTGCCAGCAGACGAAGCGGGGGCCTCTTGGATGAGCAGTTCTTC.

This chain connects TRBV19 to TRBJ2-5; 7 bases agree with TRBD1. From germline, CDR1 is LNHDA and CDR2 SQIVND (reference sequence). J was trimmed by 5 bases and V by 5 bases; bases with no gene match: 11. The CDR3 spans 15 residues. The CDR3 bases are TGTGCCAGTAGTCCCCGGGACAGCTCGAGGGAGACCCAGTACTTC. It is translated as CASSPRDSSRETQYF.

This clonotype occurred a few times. CDR3 amino acids: CASSPQGPNTGELFF. The CDR3 region has the DNA TGTGCCAGCAGCCCTCAAGGCCCGAACACCGGGGAGCTGTTTTTT. The J gene is TRBJ2-2, the V gene TRBV7-9; no clear D. V was trimmed by 5 bases and J by 0 bases, leaving 10 bases between them. The CDR3 runs to 15 residues. Per germline, CDR1 SEHNR and CDR2 FQNEAQ (reference sequence). Filled out from reference TRBV7-9 and TRBJ2-2, the complete variable domain reads DTGVSQNPRHKITKRGQNVTFRCDPISEHNRLYWYRQTLGQGPEFLTYFQNEAQLEKSRLLSDRFSAERPKGSFSTLEIQRTEQGDSAMYLCASSPQGPNTGELFFGEGSRLTVL.

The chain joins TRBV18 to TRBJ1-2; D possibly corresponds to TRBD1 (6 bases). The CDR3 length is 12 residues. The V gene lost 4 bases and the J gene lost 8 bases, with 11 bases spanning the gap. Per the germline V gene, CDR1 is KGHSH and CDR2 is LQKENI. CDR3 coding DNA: TGTGCCAGCTCACAGGCAGGGGAAGGCTACACCTTC. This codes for CASSQAGEGYTF.

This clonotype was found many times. DNA of the CDR3: TGTGCCAGCAGCTTAGCGCGTCGATGGGACAGGGGGTACAATGAGCAGTTCTTC. Amino acid sequence: CASSLARRWDRGYNEQFF. V usage is TRBV7-9 and J usage is TRBJ2-1, with 11 bases lining up with TRBD1. Germline lookup yields CDR1 SEHNR and CDR2 FQNEAQ (reference sequence). V dropped 0 bases and J dropped 4; count of bases not matched to a gene: 8. The CDR3 totals 18 residues.

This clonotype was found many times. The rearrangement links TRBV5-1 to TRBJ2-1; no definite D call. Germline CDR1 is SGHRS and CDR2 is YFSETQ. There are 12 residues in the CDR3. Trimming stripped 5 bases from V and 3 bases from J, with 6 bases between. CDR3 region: CASSWDYNEQFF. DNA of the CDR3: TGCGCCAGCAGTTGGGACTACAATGAGCAGTTCTTC.

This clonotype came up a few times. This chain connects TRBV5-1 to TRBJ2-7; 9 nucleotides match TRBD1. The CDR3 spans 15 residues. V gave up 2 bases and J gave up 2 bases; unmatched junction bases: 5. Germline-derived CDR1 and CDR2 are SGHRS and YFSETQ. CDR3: CASSLQGAGTYEQYF. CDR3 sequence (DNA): TGCGCCAGCAGCTTACAGGGGGCAGGCACCTACGAGCAGTACTTC.

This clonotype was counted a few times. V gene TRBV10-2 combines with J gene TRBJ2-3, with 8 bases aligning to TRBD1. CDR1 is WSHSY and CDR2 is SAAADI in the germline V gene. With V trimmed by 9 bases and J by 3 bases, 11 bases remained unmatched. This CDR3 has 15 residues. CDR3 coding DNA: TGCGCCAGTGATTCAGGGGGCCCTGTAACAGATACGCAGTATTTT. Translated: CASDSGGPVTDTQYF.

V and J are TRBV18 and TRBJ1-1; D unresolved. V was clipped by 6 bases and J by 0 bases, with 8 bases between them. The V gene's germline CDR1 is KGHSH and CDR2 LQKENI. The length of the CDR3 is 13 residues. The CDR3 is CASSPKMNTEAFF. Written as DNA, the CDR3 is TGTGCCAGCTCGCCTAAAATGAACACTGAAGCTTTCTTT. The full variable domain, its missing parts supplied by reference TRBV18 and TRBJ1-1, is NAGVMQNPRHLVRRRGQEARLRCSPMKGHSHVYWYRQLPEEGLKFMVYLQKENIIDESGMPKERFSAEFPKEGPSILRIQQVVRGDSAAYFCASSPKMNTEAFFGQGTRLTVV.

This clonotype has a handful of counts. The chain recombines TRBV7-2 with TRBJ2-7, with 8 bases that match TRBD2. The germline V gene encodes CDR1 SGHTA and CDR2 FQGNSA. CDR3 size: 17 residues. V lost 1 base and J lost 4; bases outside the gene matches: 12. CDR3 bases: TGTGCCAGCAGCTTAGGACGAACTAGCGGCAGGGGTTACGAGCAGTACTTC. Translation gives CASSLGRTSGRGYEQYF.

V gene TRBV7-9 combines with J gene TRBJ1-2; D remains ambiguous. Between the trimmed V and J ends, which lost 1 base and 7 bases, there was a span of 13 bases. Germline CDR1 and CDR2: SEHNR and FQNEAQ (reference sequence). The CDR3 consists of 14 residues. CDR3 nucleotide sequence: TGTGCCAGCAGCTTAGACGGCATGGCAGCTGGCTACACCTTC. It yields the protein CASSLDGMAAGYTF.

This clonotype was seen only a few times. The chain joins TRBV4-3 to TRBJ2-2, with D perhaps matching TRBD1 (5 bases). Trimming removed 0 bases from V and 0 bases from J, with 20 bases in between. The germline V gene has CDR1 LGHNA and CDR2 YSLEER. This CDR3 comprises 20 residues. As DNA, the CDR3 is TGCGCCAGCAGCCAAGATTTATTTTTCGGTAGGGGAACGAACACCGGGGAGCTGTTTTTT. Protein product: CASSQDLFFGRGTNTGELFF.

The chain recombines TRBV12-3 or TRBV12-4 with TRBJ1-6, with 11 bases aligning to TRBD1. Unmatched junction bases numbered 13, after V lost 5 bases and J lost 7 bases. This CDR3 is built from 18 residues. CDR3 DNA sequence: TGTGCCAGCAGTCTCGAAGGGCTCGGGGACAGGGGGAATTCACCCCTCCACTTT. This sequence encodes CASSLEGLGDRGNSPLHF.

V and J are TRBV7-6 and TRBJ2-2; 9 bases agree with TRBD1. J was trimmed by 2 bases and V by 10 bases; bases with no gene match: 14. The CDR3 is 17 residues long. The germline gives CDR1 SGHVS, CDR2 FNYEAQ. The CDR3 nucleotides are TGTGCCACCCCGAGGGGTTACAGGGGGCAAAACACCGGGGAGCTGTTTTTT. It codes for CATPRGYRGQNTGELFF.

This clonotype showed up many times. Written as DNA, the CDR3 is TGTGCCAGCAGCTTAAGGATGAGCGGGGCAAGTTCAGATACGCAGTATTTT. Encoded protein: CASSLRMSGASSDTQYF. V usage is TRBV7-6 and J usage is TRBJ2-3; 7 bases map to TRBD2. CDR3 length equals 17 residues. V was clipped by 2 bases and J by 4 bases; unmatched bases: 12. Looked up from germline, CDR1 is SGHVS and CDR2 is FNYEAQ.

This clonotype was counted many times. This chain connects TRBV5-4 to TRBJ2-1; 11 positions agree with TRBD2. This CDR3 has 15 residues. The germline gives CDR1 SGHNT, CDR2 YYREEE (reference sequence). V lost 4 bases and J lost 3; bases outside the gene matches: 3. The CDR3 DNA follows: TGTGCCAGCAGCAGGACTAGCGGGTACTACAATGAGCAGTTCTTC. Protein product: CASSRTSGYYNEQFF.